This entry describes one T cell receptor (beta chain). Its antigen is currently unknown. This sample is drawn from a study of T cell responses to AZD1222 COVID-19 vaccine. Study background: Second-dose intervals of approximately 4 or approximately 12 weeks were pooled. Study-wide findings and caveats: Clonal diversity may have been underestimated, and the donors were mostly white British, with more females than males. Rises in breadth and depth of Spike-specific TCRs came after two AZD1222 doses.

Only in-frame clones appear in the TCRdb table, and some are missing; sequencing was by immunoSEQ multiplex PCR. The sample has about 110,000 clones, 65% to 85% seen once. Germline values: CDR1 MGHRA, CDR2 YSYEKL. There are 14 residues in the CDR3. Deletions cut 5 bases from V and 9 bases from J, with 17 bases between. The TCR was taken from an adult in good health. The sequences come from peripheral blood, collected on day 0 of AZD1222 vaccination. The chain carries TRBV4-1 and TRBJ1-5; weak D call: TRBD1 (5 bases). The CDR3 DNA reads TGCGCCAGCAGCTCTCGGACACCGCCCGGGCCCCAGCATTTT. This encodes CASSSRTPPGPQHF.